This TCR beta chain was obtained from a study of cytomegalovirus exposure and HLA in healthy donors. Study outcomes and limitations: Roughly uniform sequencing depth across donors was assumed, possibly incorrectly. V- and J-gene trimming of TCR beta was linked (in a later analysis) to a missense DCLRE1C variant. For most TCR beta V segments, an earlier analysis put the productive rate at about 90% or about 30% of the time. Analysis performed later found about 17,000 TCR beta sequences associated with HLA alleles at 0.05 false discovery rate.

There are a few counts of this clone. The antigen is unknown. Between the trimmed V and J ends, which lost 1 base and 1 base, there was a span of 5 bases. From germline, CDR1 is SGHVS and CDR2 FQNEAQ. CDR3 length equals 14 residues. Researchers ran the PCR with 60 Vbeta and 13 Jbeta primers. Sequenced by immunoSEQ multiplex PCR; TCRdb stores in-frame clones only, minus some. The sample has some 150,000 clones; 80% to 85% are singletons. This clonotype originated in a male donor in good health and CMV-seronegative. This chain connects TRBV7-8 to TRBJ1-3; unclear D gene. Sequenced sample: PBMCs. Here the CDR3 reads CASSLGQSGNTIYF. The CDR3 DNA is TGTGCCAGCAGCTTAGGACAATCTGGAAACACCATATATTTT. Based on the CDR3 plus reference TRBV7-8 and TRBJ1-3, the full variable domain is GAGVSQSPRYKVAKRGQDVALRCDPISGHVSLFWYQQALGQGPEFLTYFQNEAQLDKSGLPSDRFFAERPEGSVSTLKIQRTQQEDSAVYLCASSLGQSGNTIYFGEGSWLTVV.